This TCR beta chain is drawn from a study of cytomegalovirus exposure and HLA in healthy donors listed by TCRdb under 2017. Study-level background: An earlier analysis of 587 of the donors reported 276 Gb of sequence data and some 110 million unique TCR beta sequences obtained from roughly 170 million T cells. Roughly 300 gigabases of sequencing data and around 85 million unique TCR sequences made up an early release that covered several hundred HLA-typed donors. Among the approximately 420 genotyped donors, approximately 81% belonged to the genetic ancestry cluster associated with self-reported Caucasian donors. The study was designed to test whether signatures of past pathogen exposure could be identified by cataloging public T cell receptors. The study profiled the T cell repertoires of 550 to 700 subjects by immunosequencing and related them to cytomegalovirus serostatus. A separate validation cohort of roughly 130 different subjects was used in addition to the approximately 700-subject first cohort. The study combined high-throughput TCR immunosequencing, statistical association of individual TCRs with disease status, and machine learning to predict cytomegalovirus infection status. To study patterns of TCR occurrence, a later analysis re-analyzed previously published TCR beta repertoires from several hundred donors and added high-resolution HLA genotyping. Rather than using new phenotypic data, the later analysis identified candidate immune exposures from TCR beta sequences and from how often those sequences occurred across donors. An earlier analysis of fewer than 750 of the donors used high-throughput TCR beta sequencing to judge whether each TCR beta V gene segment behaved as functional or pseudogenic. Donor age, sex, ethnicity and CMV serostatus were compiled alongside the repertoire data. In a later genetic analysis, genome-wide SNP genotypes for about three fifths of the 666 donors were used, and that subset was treated as a discovery cohort. Every discovery cohort repertoire had been produced on one sequencing platform. Class I and class II HLA loci were covered by the typing at four-digit resolution. Typing coverage differed by locus: A, B, C, DRB1 and DQB1 were typed in roughly 620-630 donors, DQA1 in 500 to 550, DPA1 in approximately 610, and DPB1 in just under 490. A few DR-DQ haplotypes were handled as single units for association and clustering because linkage in the cohort was strong. On average, around 230,000 unique TCR beta nucleotide sequences were sequenced per donor among fewer than 500 genotyped donors of the cohort, with about 19% of those sequences being non-productive. Overall results and qualifications from the work: Three of the identified cytomegalovirus-associated TCR beta chains were confirmed in vitro to be specific for cytomegalovirus antigens. In a later analysis, TCR association rates were found to vary across HLA loci, with the most associated TCRs seen for DRB1 alleles and the fewest for HLA-C alleles. The presence/absence analyses assumed that sequencing depth was roughly uniform across donors, and that assumption may not be true. A further reported finding was that TCR beta sequences accurately predicted the HLA-A and HLA-B alleles for most subjects in the first cohort. The study gave a list of some 150 TCR beta chains associated with cytomegalovirus. In a later analysis, around 17,000 TCR beta sequences were associated with specific HLA alleles at a false discovery rate of 0.05. An earlier analysis of approximately 600 of the donors showed that most TCR beta V segments appeared in productive rearrangements either about 90% or about 30% of the time, which broadly matched IMGT annotations. In this cohort, only TCR beta chains were sequenced, and detectable features were limited by the absence of alpha or paired-chain data. The authors suggested that the approach could potentially be generalized to other disease states and immunological phenotypes. The sequencing pipeline was judged likely to have produced a cluster of highly shared sequence variants as a technical artifact. In both the original and validation cohorts, the classifier was reported to diagnose cytomegalovirus status with high specificity and sensitivity. When HLA alleles, especially DR and DQ, strongly co-occurred, TCR associations were difficult to assign to individual alleles. According to a later genetic analysis, donors in an Asian-associated ancestry cluster had fewer N-insertions in productive TCRs than the approximately 650-donor mean. In a later analysis, most CMV-associated TCR beta chains were found to appear HLA-restricted, with HLA associations seemingly driven largely by CMV exposure. Because HLA typing was unavailable for some donors at each locus, only the typed subset was used in association tests. According to a later analysis, parvovirus B19, influenza, CMV and Epstein-Barr virus appeared linked to several top co-occurrence clusters. A later genetic analysis associated a missense DCLRE1C variant with V-gene and J-gene trimming of TCR beta chains, and an independent cohort replicated the association. Across donors, most TCR sequences were observed very rarely, whereas some public TCRs were present in many individuals. Some IMGT-functional V segments, including TRBV6-2 and TRBV6-3, could not be told apart with the 87-base-pair reads, so those segments were excluded. Over 15 rarely observed V segments, including chromosome 9 orphons, were excluded from the earlier analysis of several hundred of the donors because counts were too low. Compared with equally common non-associated chains, HLA-associated TCR beta chains in a later analysis were more clonally expanded and had lower generation probabilities. The only immune exposure information available for the cohort was CMV serostatus. Correlated functional status among segregating V segments might reflect linkage disequilibrium, but an unknown experimental factor could not be ruled out.

The CDR3 covers 13 residues, taking in both the cysteine and the phenylalanine. This entry keeps only the CDR3 DNA: 39 bases, framed from base 1. V trim: 3 bases; J trim: 11 bases; unmatched bases: 7. CDR1 and CDR2, per the germline V gene (reference sequence), are MNHNY and SVGAGI. The protocol used for the library was the immunoSEQ multiplex PCR assay. For the multiplex PCR, a mixture combining 60 forward primers for TCR Vbeta segments and 13 reverse primers for TCR Jbeta segments was used. A multiplex PCR assay on genomic DNA amplified the CDR3 region of rearranged TCR beta genes. Amplified TCR beta libraries were sequenced as 87-base-pair reads on the Illumina HiSeq System. Per the original workflow: A later analysis tallied around 87 million unique TCR beta chains across the 666 repertoires, and about 12 million of those chains were shared by two or more donors. To remove PCR and sequencing errors, raw reads were error-corrected and collapsed into unique sequences using a nearest-neighbor algorithm that merged closely related sequences. Alignment of CDR3 sequences to IMGT reference sequences was used to assign V, D and J gene segments. For a sequence to be retained, a match of at least six nucleotides was required to both a V gene segment and a J gene segment. Rearrangements were called productive when the CDR3 lacked stop codons and stayed in frame with V and J; all others were non-productive. Following IMGT convention, CDR3 was defined as the stretch from the second conserved V-encoded cysteine to the conserved J-encoded phenylalanine. The earlier analysis of 587 of the donors excluded sequences that lacked an unambiguous match to a single V gene segment. An earlier analysis of 500 to 700 of the donors classified V segments as functional when productive rearrangements were above 56.7% and as segregating when the standard deviation between donors was above 5%. To diagnose cytomegalovirus status from the catalog of TCR beta chain sequences, a statistical classification framework was built. In a later analysis, V and J genes were assigned by comparing TCR nucleotide sequences against IMGT/GENE-DB human TR gene sequences. A later analysis assigned CDR3 sequences and most-parsimonious VDJ recombination scenarios with the TCRdist pipeline. A later analysis defined each TCR beta chain by its CDR3 amino acid sequence plus V-gene family, and excluded reads lacking a unique V-gene family. As a way to deal with suspected cross-contamination and a sequencing artifact, a later analysis dropped 450 to 600 nucleotide sequences that were highly shared and had low generation probability. For each public chain, a later analysis derived a clonal expansion index from normalized ranks of inferred template counts within each repertoire. In a later analysis, generation probabilities were computed with a VDJ recombination model fitted to out-of-frame rearrangements, and the resulting probabilities were checked against IGoR. Hypergeometric tests were used in a later analysis to score TCR-TCR, TCR-HLA and TCR-CMV co-occurrence, with a repertoire-size bias correction applied to the TCR pairs. A later analysis estimated false discovery rates by permuting HLA or CMV assignments 20 times. In a later analysis, co-occurring TCRs were grouped using DBSCAN, with TCRdist sequence similarity added in when clustering inside HLA-allele-positive subsets. Repertoires with fewer than 30,000 or more than 120,000 public chains were left out of co-occurrence clustering, as were roughly five repertoires with anomalous nucleotide sharing. Entries here come from immuneACCESS through TCRdb and include only in-frame sequences with V and J called. Some clones fail to appear in such tables; in the studies checked, an unresolved V gene covers under half of the shortfall, and the cause of the remainder is unknown. V, J and clone size reflect that table, while D and trimming were determined from the DNA. This sample holds approximately 140,000 clones; under 75% were observed only once. Around 7.1% of the sample is taken by the ten largest.

About this clone itself: The antigen this receptor binds is unknown. No base quality values were provided; no much bigger clone lies one nucleotide off.

In total, approximately 610 healthy bone marrow donors made up the cohort. At the time of sampling, all cohort members were nominally healthy, though unrecorded immune exposures were likely present. The donor was CMV seropositive and belonged to the group of 250 to 300 seropositive cohort members. A peripheral blood sample was provided by each donor, and peripheral blood mononuclear cells were used for TCR beta sequencing. The Qiagen DNeasy Blood Extraction Kit was used to extract genomic DNA from the blood cell samples. The rearranged chain carries TRBV6-6 and TRBJ1-1; TRBD1 matches 9 bases in the middle. The sample comprised PBMCs. The receptor's source is an older woman in good health and CMV-seropositive. CDR3 reads: CASSYRDREGAFF. The DNA is TGTGCCAGCAGTTATCGGGACAGGGAAGGTGCTTTCTTT.